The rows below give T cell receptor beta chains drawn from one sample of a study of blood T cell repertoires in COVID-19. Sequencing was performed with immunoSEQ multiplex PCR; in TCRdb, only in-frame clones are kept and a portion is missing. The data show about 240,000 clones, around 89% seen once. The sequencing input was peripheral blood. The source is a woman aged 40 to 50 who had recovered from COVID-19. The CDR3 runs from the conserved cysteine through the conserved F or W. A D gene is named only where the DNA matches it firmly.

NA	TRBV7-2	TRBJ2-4	CASSLGPGTNIQYF
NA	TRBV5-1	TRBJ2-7	CASSLDGSYEQYF
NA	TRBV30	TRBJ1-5	CAWSTGSIDQPQHF
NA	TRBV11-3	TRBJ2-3	CASSLGGTDTQYF
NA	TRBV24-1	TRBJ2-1	CATSPPPTRDNEQFF
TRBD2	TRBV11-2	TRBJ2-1	CASSGGTSGLNEQFF
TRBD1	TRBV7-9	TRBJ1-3	CASSFQGVDTIYF
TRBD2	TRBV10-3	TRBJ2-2	CAISVGLAGQNTGELFF
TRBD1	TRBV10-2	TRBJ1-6	CASRTGAGTNSPLHF
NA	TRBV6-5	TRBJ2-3	CASSWRSPTDTQYF
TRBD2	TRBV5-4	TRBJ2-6	CASSGTLAGALSSGANVLTF
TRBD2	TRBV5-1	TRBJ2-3	CASRGGLISSTDTQYF
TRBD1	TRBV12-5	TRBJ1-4	CASGLGDRGEKLFF
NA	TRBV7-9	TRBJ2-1	CASSPTGSYNEQFF
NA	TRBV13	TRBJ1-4	CASSPGHPLTATNEKLFF
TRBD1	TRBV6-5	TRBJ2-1	CASRGQGANEQFF
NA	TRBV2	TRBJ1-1	CASSDRYSEAFF
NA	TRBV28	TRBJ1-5	CASRQGLNQPQHF
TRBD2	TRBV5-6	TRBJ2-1	CASSIGLAGYNEQFF
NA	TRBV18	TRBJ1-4	CASSPPRGANEKLFF
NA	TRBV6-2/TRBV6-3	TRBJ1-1	CASSPPAGTEAFF
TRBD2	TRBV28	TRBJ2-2	CASREGTGELFF
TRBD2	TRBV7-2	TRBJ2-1	CASSPRLAGGPGEQFF
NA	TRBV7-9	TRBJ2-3	CASSLRLAVTDTQYF
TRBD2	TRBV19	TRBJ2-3	CASSPSGTLTDTQYF
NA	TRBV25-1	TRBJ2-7	CASSGRTGLSYEQYF
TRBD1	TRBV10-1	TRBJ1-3	CTHRDRGPPTSGNTIYF
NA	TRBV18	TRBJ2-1	CASSPLATNEQFF
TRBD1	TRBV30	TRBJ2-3	CAWSPDRARTDTQYF
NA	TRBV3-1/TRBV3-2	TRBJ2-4	CASSPGGAPGIQYF
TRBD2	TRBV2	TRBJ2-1	CASSDQAGVPNEQFF
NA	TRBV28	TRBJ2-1	CASSLSRYEQFF
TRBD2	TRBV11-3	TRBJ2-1	CASTYRGGKYNEQFF
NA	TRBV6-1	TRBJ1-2	CASSEVRRTIDGYTF